This section outlines one TCR beta chain sequence together with its context. The antigen is undetermined. The sample originates from a study of cytomegalovirus exposure and HLA in healthy donors. Study information: Previous work identified 120 million or so unique TCR beta sequences from around 180 million T cells.

Study-level findings and limits: Only CMV serostatus was available as immune exposure information. Data from an earlier analysis indicated that most TCR beta V segments were productive either about 87% or about 30% of the time. Most TCR sequences showed up rarely, but some public TCRs showed up in many donors.

PCR employed 60 Vbeta and 13 Jbeta primers. Here immunoSEQ multiplex PCR was the method, and the copy in TCRdb shows in-frame clones only, minus some. The sample holds about 140,000 clones; roughly four fifths are singletons and the top ten take approximately 3.2%. The trim removed 2 bases at V and 3 bases at J, leaving 17 bases unmatched. The CDR3 contains 19 residues. Looked up from germline, CDR1 is LGHNA and CDR2 is YNFKEQ. J is TRBJ1-1 and V is TRBV4-2; 8 bases are shared with TRBD1. The sequencing input was PBMCs. The origin of this receptor is a young man in good health and CMV-seropositive. CDR3 nucleotides: TGTGCCAGCAGCCAATCACCCGCGGGACAGGCTAATATGGACACTGAAGCTTTCTTT. Its protein product is CASSQSPAGQANMDTEAFF.